This is a list of T cell receptor beta chains from one sample in a study of neurological immune-mediated disorders. TCRdb re-analysed the 5' RACE reads in MiXCR, keeping a single row per CDR3 protein. The sample consists of roughly 49,000 distinct CDR3 sequences, about an eighth of them appearing once. The sequenced sample was PBMCs. The source of these receptors is a male donor with HTLV-1-associated myelopathy (HAM/TSP). Both conserved end residues are part of each CDR3. The D gene is left open where the match is weak. Part of the rows lack a size; the others show once, few, many or a class for expanded clones.

>TRBJ2-5|TRBV7-2|TRBD2|many
TGTGCCAGCAGCCCCGGGGGGGCCCAAGAGACCCAGTACTTC
CASSPGGAQETQYF
>TRBJ2-7|TRBV5-1|-|many
TGCGCCAGCAGCTTGGGTAACGGCTACAGGGAGGACGAGCAGTACTTC
CASSLGNGYREDEQYF
>TRBJ2-3|TRBV18|TRBD1|-
TGTGCCAGCTCACCGTCGGCCCAGGGGGCTGGTGATACGCAGTATTTT
CASSPSAQGAGDTQYF
>TRBJ2-7|TRBV27|-|many
TGTGCCAGCAGTTTAGGCGTCAGATGGTACGAGCAGTACTTC
CASSLGVRWYEQYF
>TRBJ1-6|TRBV5-1|TRBD1|medium-sized
TGCGCCAGCAGGCTGAAGGGGACAGGGGACTCACCCCTCCACTTT
CASRLKGTGDSPLHF
>TRBJ2-1|TRBV6-5|-|many
TGTGCCAGCAGTTACCCCACGGCTGAGCAGTTCTTC
CASSYPTAEQFF
>TRBJ1-5|TRBV5-1|-|many
TGCGCCAGCAGCTACGGGGGAGGCAATCAGCCCCAGCATTTT
CASSYGGGNQPQHF
>TRBJ1-1|TRBV28|-|many
TGTGCCAGCAGCCCCCCGGGTTGGGACACTGAAGCTTTCTTT
CASSPPGWDTEAFF
>TRBJ2-4|TRBV5-1|-|many
TGCGCCAGCAGCCAGGACCTAGCCAAAAACATTCAGTACTTC
CASSQDLAKNIQYF
>TRBJ2-3|TRBV9|-|many
TGTGCCAGCAGCGTAGAGGGGGTCGTAAGTACGCAGTATTTT
CASSVEGVVSTQYF
>TRBJ2-1|TRBV7-2|-|many
TGTGCCAGCAGCCCACTCAGGGGTTCCTACAATGAGCAGTTCTTC
CASSPLRGSYNEQFF
>TRBJ2-7|TRBV28|TRBD1|many
TGTGCCAGCAGTCCGGACAGGGGGACCTACGAGCAGTACTTC
CASSPDRGTYEQYF
>TRBJ1-6|TRBV7-9|TRBD1|many
TGTGCCAGCAGCCCAGTACAGGGGGGTAATTCACCCCTCCACTTT
CASSPVQGGNSPLHF
>TRBJ1-3|TRBV6-5|-|many
TGTGCCAGCAGTTCTCACGGGAGCTCTGGAAACACCATATATTTT
CASSSHGSSGNTIYF
>TRBJ2-7|TRBV29-1|-|many
TGCAGCGTTGAGGATTCAGGAGGCGAGCAGTACTTC
CSVEDSGGEQYF
>TRBJ2-2|TRBV6-2/TRBV6-3|-|many
TGTGCCAGCACCCGTCTAGGGTCTTTCACCGGGGAGCTGTTTTTT
CASTRLGSFTGELFF
>TRBJ2-7|TRBV6-1|TRBD1|few
TGTGCCAGCAGCCGAGGAGCCGGGACAGGGGACTACGAGCAGTACTTC
CASSRGAGTGDYEQYF
>TRBJ1-5|TRBV6-5|-|many
TGTGCCAGCAGAAGGGGTTGGAGCAATCAGCCCCAGCATTTT
CASRRGWSNQPQHF
>TRBJ1-1|TRBV7-2|-|many
TGTGCCAGCAGCGTTCGGGAAACTGAAGCTTTCTTT
CASSVRETEAFF
>TRBJ2-6|TRBV5-1|-|-
TGCGCCAGCGTACCGGACAGAATCTCTGGGGCCAACGTCCTGACTTTC
CASVPDRISGANVLTF
>TRBJ2-5|TRBV10-3|-|many
TGTGCCATCAGTTCCGGGTTACAAGAGACCCAGTACTTC
CAISSGLQETQYF
>TRBJ2-1|TRBV5-1|TRBD1|many
TGCGCCAGCAGCTTGGCCTGGACAGGGGGGAATGAGCAGTTCTTC
CASSLAWTGGNEQFF
>TRBJ1-1|TRBV5-4|-|many
TGTGCCAGCAGCCAACCGGGGGCAAGGACTGAAGCTTTCTTT
CASSQPGARTEAFF
>TRBJ1-5|TRBV18|-|few
TGTGCCAGCTCACCCTCCAGTGGGGATAGCAATCAGCCCCAGCATTTT
CASSPSSGDSNQPQHF
>TRBJ1-3|TRBV14|-|many
TGTGCCAGCAGCCCGGACAGTTATAACCCTGGAAACACCATATATTTT
CASSPDSYNPGNTIYF
>TRBJ2-7|TRBV20-1|-|many
TGCAGTGCTCGTGAATTCCTGGCGAGCTCCTACGAGCAGTACTTC
CSAREFLASSYEQYF
>TRBJ1-4|TRBV28|TRBD1|many
TGTGCCAGCAGAACAGGGGAAGAAAAACTGTTTTTT
CASRTGEEKLFF
>TRBJ1-1|TRBV5-6|-|few
TGTGCCAGCAGCTTGAGGGGGTGGGCGGACACTGAAGCTTTCTTT
CASSLRGWADTEAFF
>TRBJ2-3|TRBV15|-|many
TGTGCCACCAGCAGAGGTAGTAAAGAGACGCAGTATTTT
CATSRGSKETQYF
>TRBJ2-1|TRBV5-6|TRBD1|-
TGTGCCAGCAGCTTGGCTGGGACAGGGACGGATGAGCAGTTCTTC
CASSLAGTGTDEQFF
>TRBJ2-4|TRBV7-2|TRBD2|many
TGTGCCAGCAGCCAACAACCTAGCGGGGGGGCCGGAAACATTCAGTACTTC
CASSQQPSGGAGNIQYF
>TRBJ2-1|TRBV4-3|TRBD1|many
TGCGCCAGCAGCCGCGGACAGGGGGCGAGTGAGCAGTTCTTC
CASSRGQGASEQFF
>TRBJ1-1|TRBV7-6|-|many
TGTGCCAGCAGGTTACAGGGTAACACTGAAGCTTTCTTT
CASRLQGNTEAFF
>TRBJ2-7|TRBV10-3|TRBD2|many
TGTGCCATCAGTGAGCGCGAGCGGGAGGTCCCCTACGAGCAGTACTTC
CAISEREREVPYEQYF
>TRBJ2-1|TRBV20-1|-|many
TGCAGTGCTAGAGATCTAACGGGCAGTAATGAGCAGTTCTTC
CSARDLTGSNEQFF
>TRBJ1-1|TRBV27|-|many
TGTGCCAGCAGCCGTAGCAGGGACACTGAAGCTTTCTTT
CASSRSRDTEAFF
>TRBJ1-1|TRBV27|TRBD1|-
TGTGCCAGCAGTCCCGGGACAGGGAGGTGGAACACTGAAGCTTTCTTT
CASSPGTGRWNTEAFF
>TRBJ1-4|TRBV28|-|many
TGTGCCAGCAGTTTGGACAGCCTTAATGAAAAACTGTTTTTT
CASSLDSLNEKLFF
>TRBJ1-1|TRBV20-1|-|few
TGCAGTGCTAGTATGGGGGCTCAGGGATATATCACTGAAGCTTTCTTT
CSASMGAQGYITEAFF
>TRBJ2-1|TRBV12-3/TRBV12-4|-|many
TGTGCCAGCAGCCCGGACTCCTACAATGAGCAGTTCTTC
CASSPDSYNEQFF
>TRBJ2-3|TRBV5-6|-|many
TGTGCCAGCAGCCAGAAGACAGGCACAGATACGCAGTATTTT
CASSQKTGTDTQYF
>TRBJ1-4|TRBV20-1|-|many
TGCAGTGCCCTCGACAGTGGAGGGGGTGAAAAACTGTTTTTT
CSALDSGGGEKLFF
>TRBJ1-6|TRBV5-1|-|many
TGCGCCAGCAGCTTGGAGGCAGGATTAAGCTCCTATAATTCACCCCTCCACTTT
CASSLEAGLSSYNSPLHF
>TRBJ1-5|TRBV7-2|-|few
TGTGCCAGCAGCTCATCCGGGGGACCGAGGGCGCATTTT
CASSSSGGPRAHF
>TRBJ2-1|TRBV4-1|TRBD2|many
TGCGCCAGCAGCCAGGCGGGACTAGCGGGAAGGAGCTCCTACAATGAGCAGTTCTTC
CASSQAGLAGRSSYNEQFF
>TRBJ2-1|TRBV27|TRBD1|many
TGTGCCAGCAGTCCATTCCCAGGGGGCCATGAGCAGTTCTTC
CASSPFPGGHEQFF
>TRBJ2-5|TRBV7-2|TRBD2|many
TGTGCCAGCAGCCTTAATTTCGGGGGAGGGCAAGAGACCCAGTACTTC
CASSLNFGGGQETQYF
>TRBJ1-2|TRBV5-1|-|many
TGCGCCAGCAGCTTGGCATTTTCCGGGACAATCCACCGTAACTATGGCTACACCTTC
CASSLAFSGTIHRNYGYTF
>TRBJ2-7|TRBV20-1|-|many
TGCAGTGCTCGAAGTCGTATCGGAAGCTCCTACGAGCAGTACTTC
CSARSRIGSSYEQYF
>TRBJ2-3|TRBV5-1|-|-
TGCGCCAGCAGCTTCGGGGAGCCGGGGGGCCTAGATACGCAGTATTTT
CASSFGEPGGLDTQYF
>TRBJ2-3|TRBV7-2|-|many
TGTGCCAGCAGCTTATTCGGGTCAAACACAGATACGCAGTATTTT
CASSLFGSNTDTQYF
>TRBJ2-5|TRBV6-1|TRBD1|many
TGTGCCAGCAGTGGACCGGGACAGGAGCAAGAGACCCAGTACTTC
CASSGPGQEQETQYF
>TRBJ2-5|TRBV6-5|-|-
TGTGCCAGCAGAACAGATCGGGAGACCCAGTACTTC
CASRTDRETQYF
>TRBJ2-1|TRBV3-1|-|-
TGTGTCAGCAGCCTGGGACACCTTTACTATGAGCAGTTCTTC
CVSSLGHLYYEQFF
>TRBJ2-7|TRBV7-9|-|many
TGTGCCAGCAGCCCAGGACGGACGACCTCCTACGAGCAGTACTTC
CASSPGRTTSYEQYF